Each of the 30 T cell receptor beta chains below was sequenced from the same sample in a study of beta chain features in type 1 diabetes. General study results and limits: Researchers report that Type 1 diabetes patients had moderately but significantly shorter TCRB CDR3s across all four CD4+ subsets.

The entirety of the isolated RNA underwent reverse transcription, so expressed TCRB transcripts were sequenced. TCRdb keeps only in-frame clones here, not all; method: immunoSEQ multiplex PCR. The sample holds 300,000 to 350,000 clones; around 9.3% are singletons and the top ten take more than 0.8%. No antigen has been identified for these receptors. The sample was central memory CD4+ T cells from blood. These receptors came from a man aged 25-45 years with type 1 diabetes.

The table lists this clone with many counts. The V and J genes are TRBV7-9 and TRBJ1-1; a weak D match, TRBD1 (5 bases). From germline, CDR1 is SEHNR and CDR2 FQNEAQ (reference sequence). V was trimmed by 5 bases and J by 3 bases, leaving 13 bases between them. CDR3 length equals 14 residues. The DNA for the CDR3 is TGTGCCAGCAGCACGCAGGGAGGGGACACTGAAGCTTTCTTT. This sequence encodes CASSTQGGDTEAFF.

J is TRBJ2-5 and V is TRBV2; D not certain. V lost 2 bases to trimming and J lost 4 bases, with 17 bases between them. The CDR3 spans 16 residues. CDR1 and CDR2 (germline): SNHLY, FYNNEI. CDR3 in amino acids: CASSELGSSELETQYF. As DNA, the CDR3 is TGTGCCAGCAGTGAATTAGGCAGCTCGGAGCTAGAGACCCAGTACTTC.

A note on this clone: The same CDR3 can be traced to other DNA sequences in this sample. This chain joins TRBV27 and TRBJ2-3; 12 nucleotides line up with TRBD2. The germline gives CDR1 MNHEY, CDR2 SMNVEV (reference sequence). Germline trimming cut 5 bases from V and 1 base from J; bases unmatched to any gene: 4. The CDR3 contains 16 residues. CDR3 residues: CASSPGLAGGTDTQYF. The DNA for the CDR3 is TGTGCCAGCAGTCCGGGACTAGCGGGCGGCACAGATACGCAGTATTTT.

This clone was detected a few times. The genes are TRBV9 and TRBJ2-5; 8 bases align to TRBD2. The V segment lost 0 bases and the J segment 2 bases; nucleotides outside the gene matches: 6. The CDR3 totals 16 residues. The germline V gene encodes CDR1 SGDLS and CDR2 YYNGEE. The CDR3 spells CASSVGAGAIQETQYF. The CDR3 DNA follows: TGTGCCAGCAGCGTAGGAGCGGGGGCGATTCAAGAGACCCAGTACTTC.

This clone was seen only a few times. V gene TRBV2 combines with J gene TRBJ2-3; 8 positions agree with TRBD2. The trim removed 6 bases at V and 6 bases at J, leaving 14 bases unmatched. In germline, CDR1 is SNHLY, CDR2 FYNNEI. The CDR3 sequence is 16 residues long. The CDR3 DNA is TGTGCCAGCAGGGAATGGAATAGCGGGATGTCGGATACGCAGTATTTT. Translation: CASREWNSGMSDTQYF.

The chain recombines TRBV27 with TRBJ1-6; D is uncertain. V shed 7 bases and J shed 2 bases, with 6 bases lying between them. This CDR3 comprises 13 residues. Germline assignment: CDR1 MNHEY and CDR2 SMNVEV (reference sequence). Here the CDR3 reads CASMAAYNSPLHF. The DNA for the CDR3 is TGTGCCAGCATGGCAGCCTATAATTCACCCCTCCACTTT.

The chain is built from TRBV4-1 and TRBJ1-6; D unresolved. Germline V CDR1 and CDR2: MGHRA, YSYEKL. This CDR3 has 16 residues. The V end lost 0 bases, the J end lost 0 bases, and 6 bases lay between the germline ends. CDR3 amino acids: CASSQEESSYNSPLHF. CDR3 nucleotide sequence: TGCGCCAGCAGCCAAGAGGAAAGCTCCTATAATTCACCCCTCCACTTT.

This clone was observed a handful of times. This chain connects TRBV7-6 to TRBJ2-5; 13 nucleotides agree with TRBD2. Per the germline V gene, CDR1 is SGHVS and CDR2 is FNYEAQ. The V gene end was trimmed by 4 bases and the J gene end by 1 base; junction bases not matched to a gene: 6. The CDR3 has 17 amino acids. The CDR3 sequence: CASSSGLAGTAQETQYF. DNA for the CDR3: TGTGCCAGCAGCTCGGGACTAGCGGGGACAGCCCAAGAGACCCAGTACTTC.

V usage is TRBV7-2 and J usage is TRBJ1-3, with 7 bases identical to TRBD1. The CDR3 consists of 14 residues. CDR1 and CDR2 from the germline V gene are SGHTA and FQGNSA. The V segment lost 11 bases and the J segment 1 base; nucleotides outside the gene matches: 8. The CDR3 is CAVSQGYSGNTIYF. DNA for the CDR3: TGTGCCGTATCACAGGGGTATTCTGGAAACACCATATATTTT.

The chain is built from TRBV6-6 and TRBJ1-2; D perhaps matches TRBD1 (6 bases). The CDR3 length is 14 residues. Germline V gene data show CDR1 as MNHNY and CDR2 as SVGAGI (reference sequence). With 2 bases removed from V and 6 bases from J, the gap between germline ends came to 13 bases. CDR3 DNA: TGTGCCAGCAGTTACGGGGGCAGGGCGGATGGCTACACCTTC. Encoded protein: CASSYGGRADGYTF.

The V gene is TRBV10-3, the J gene TRBJ2-2; D is perhaps TRBD1 (5 bases). This CDR3 has 13 residues. Germline CDR1 is ENHRY and CDR2 is SYGVKD. V was shortened by 10 bases and J by 1 base, with 10 bases between the two germline ends. The CDR3 sequence is CATQRGNTGELFF. The CDR3 DNA reads TGTGCCACCCAAAGGGGGAACACCGGGGAGCTGTTTTTT.

The table lists this clone with a few counts. The rearrangement links TRBV7-2 to TRBJ2-5; D might be TRBD1 or TRBD2, each matching 5 bases. The V gene's germline CDR1 is SGHTA and CDR2 FQGNSA. Trimming left V 3 bases short and J 1 base short, with 9 bases between. The CDR3 consists of 14 residues. The CDR3, as DNA: TGTGCCAGCAGCTTCGGGGCACTCCAAGAGACCCAGTACTTC. Amino acid sequence: CASSFGALQETQYF. Combining the CDR3 with reference TRBV7-2 and TRBJ2-5 gives the whole variable domain GAGVSQSPSNKVTEKGKDVELRCDPISGHTALYWYRQSLGQGLEFLIYFQGNSAPDKSGLPSDRFSAERTGGSVSTLTIQRTQQEDSAVYLCASSFGALQETQYFGPGTRLLVL.

The chain recombines TRBV18 with TRBJ1-6, with D hard to call. CDR1 and CDR2 (germline): KGHSH, LQKENI. Trimming pared 1 base from V and 8 bases from J, leaving 12 bases between. The CDR3 runs 15 residues. CDR3 loop: CASSPRGAQDSPLHF. The CDR3 coding sequence is TGTGCCAGCTCACCACGAGGAGCCCAGGATTCACCCCTCCACTTT.

The chain uses TRBV5-6 and TRBJ2-1, with 10 bases that match TRBD1. The V segment lost 2 bases and the J segment 8 bases; nucleotides outside the gene matches: 7. Germline CDR1 is SGHDT and CDR2 is YYEEEE. This CDR3 is built from 15 residues. CDR3: CASSFGTGEEDEQFF. In DNA form, the CDR3 reads TGTGCCAGCAGCTTCGGGACAGGGGAGGAGGATGAGCAGTTCTTC.

This clone was seen only a few times. The chain employs TRBV7-9 and TRBJ2-7; the D gene is possibly TRBD2 (6 bases). V was clipped by 6 bases and J by 3 bases, with 15 bases between them. This CDR3 comprises 14 residues. Germline V gene sequence: CDR1 SEHNR, CDR2 FQNEAQ (reference sequence). CDR3: CASRREVAGYEQYF. For the CDR3, the DNA is TGTGCCAGCAGAAGGGAGGTGGCAGGCTACGAGCAGTACTTC.

The chain links TRBV7-6 to TRBJ1-2; the D gene is possibly TRBD1 (5 bases). Germline CDR1 reads SGHVS; CDR2 reads FNYEAQ. The CDR3 covers 13 residues. V lost 2 bases and J lost 4, with 8 bases in between. The CDR3 coding sequence is TGTGCCAGCAGCTTACAGGGAGCCTATGGCTACACCTTC. Amino acids: CASSLQGAYGYTF.

This clone was seen more than once but under ten times. The V gene is TRBV5-4, the J gene TRBJ2-7; weak D call: TRBD2 (7 bases). Germline values: CDR1 SGHNT, CDR2 YYREEE (reference sequence). This CDR3 spans 15 amino acids. V lost 4 bases, J lost 4 bases, and 18 bases lay in between. Written as DNA, the CDR3 is TGTGCCAGCAGCAGGGGGGGCAGCCAAGTGTACGAGCAGTACTTC. As protein: CASSRGGSQVYEQYF.

A few counts support this clone. The gene calls are TRBV7-9 and TRBJ2-7; tentative D call: TRBD2 (6 bases). Germline assignment: CDR1 SEHNR and CDR2 FQNEAQ (reference sequence). The length of the CDR3 is 14 residues. Deletions cut 3 bases from V and 2 bases from J, with 11 bases between. The CDR3 protein is CASSFDGGTYEQYF. In nucleotides, the CDR3 is TGTGCCAGCAGCTTCGACGGCGGGACCTACGAGCAGTACTTC.

Of note for this clone: This same CDR3 is encoded by further DNA sequences in the sample. The rearrangement joins TRBV5-6 to TRBJ2-5, with TRBD2 matching over 11 bases. The germline CDR1 and CDR2 sequences are SGHDT and YYEEEE. Trimming removed 1 base from V and 5 bases from J; junction bases left unmatched: 4. The CDR3 runs 15 residues. The CDR3 protein is CASSLFLAGGETQYF. CDR3 in DNA: TGTGCCAGCAGCTTGTTCCTAGCGGGGGGTGAGACCCAGTACTTC.

The J gene is TRBJ2-2, the V gene TRBV28, with D possibly matching TRBD2 (5 bases). CDR3 length equals 13 residues. Trimming took off 8 bases at V and 4 bases at J, with 11 bases between the two ends. Germline V gene data show CDR1 as MDHEN and CDR2 as SYDVKM. CDR3 in amino acids: CASAGVSTGELFF. The DNA for the CDR3 is TGTGCCAGCGCCGGGGTCAGCACCGGGGAGCTGTTTTTT.

The genes are TRBV6-5 and TRBJ2-7; a weak D match, TRBD2 (5 bases). Germline assignment: CDR1 MNHEY and CDR2 SVGAGI. Trimming stripped 5 bases from V and 7 bases from J, with 18 bases between. The CDR3 runs to 14 residues. CDR3 coding DNA: TGTGCCAGCAGTCCTCGGACTGATCTCGGAGAGCAGTACTTC. Translating it yields CASSPRTDLGEQYF.

There are a few counts of this clone. The gene calls are TRBV7-2 and TRBJ2-1; 11 nucleotides align to TRBD2. V dropped 6 bases and J dropped 4; count of bases not matched to a gene: 5. CDR1 is SGHTA, CDR2 FQGNSA, per germline. This CDR3 spans 15 amino acids. The CDR3 DNA sequence: TGTGCCAGCAGGCTAGCGGGGGGCGGATACAATGAGCAGTTCTTC. The encoded protein is CASRLAGGGYNEQFF.

The rearrangement joins TRBV27 to TRBJ1-6; 11 positions agree with TRBD1. The V segment lost 2 bases and the J segment 9 bases; nucleotides outside the gene matches: 6. The CDR3 has 16 amino acids. Germline CDR1 MNHEY, CDR2 SMNVEV (reference sequence). The CDR3 DNA follows: TGTGCCAGCAGTTTACGAACCGGGACAGGGGGTTCACCCCTCCACTTT. It encodes CASSLRTGTGGSPLHF.

For this clone: Germline and junction disagree at one end, which may indicate a read error. The V call is TRBV14, the J call TRBJ2-5; D not resolved. The V gene's germline CDR1 is SGHDN and CDR2 FVKESK. CDR3 length: 12 residues. This CDR3 is CASSEDGETQYF. In DNA form, the CDR3 reads TGTGCCAGCAGCGAAGACGGAGAGACCCAGTACTTC.

The chain couples TRBV2 to TRBJ1-6; D is perhaps TRBD1 (5 bases). This CDR3 region has 13 residues. Trimming removed 5 bases from V and 9 bases from J, with 11 bases in between. The germline V gene has CDR1 SNHLY and CDR2 FYNNEI. The CDR3 loop is CASSRGVSSPLHF. The CDR3 nucleotides read TGTGCCAGCAGTAGGGGTGTAAGTTCACCCCTCCACTTT.

This clone has a count of ten or more. The V call is TRBV7-9, the J call TRBJ1-1; D gene unclear. The CDR3 loop spans 17 amino acids. Per the germline V gene, CDR1 is SEHNR and CDR2 is FQNEAQ (reference sequence). The V end was cut by 2 bases, the J end by 5 bases, with 21 bases between. The CDR3 coding sequence is TGTGCCAGCAGCTTACATTACTCGGGCGTGAGTGGGACTGAAGCTTTCTTT. It is translated as CASSLHYSGVSGTEAFF.

The chain carries TRBV9 and TRBJ2-3; possibly TRBD1 or TRBD2 for D (6 bases each). V was pared by 0 bases and J by 4 bases, with 12 bases between. CDR1 is SGDLS, CDR2 YYNGEE, per germline. This CDR3 contains 15 residues. CDR3 loop: CASSVGGATADTQYF. CDR3 coding DNA: TGTGCCAGCAGCGTAGGGGGGGCCACTGCAGATACGCAGTATTTT.

The V and J genes are TRBV11-2 and TRBJ2-6; D is ambiguous. Germline V lookup: CDR1 SGHAT, CDR2 FQNNGV. This CDR3 comprises 17 residues. Trimming removed 1 base from V and 2 bases from J, with 12 bases in between. The CDR3 nucleotides are TGTGCCAGCAGCTTAGGGTTCACAGCCACTGGGGCCAACGTCCTGACTTTC. It specifies CASSLGFTATGANVLTF.

This clone appeared a few times. The rearrangement links TRBV10-2 to TRBJ2-3, with unresolved D. The CDR3 is 14 amino acids. CDR1 and CDR2 from the germline V gene are WSHSY and SAAADI. Trimming removed 6 bases at V and 0 bases at J, with 10 bases between. This chain's CDR3 is CASRGPRSTDTQYF. DNA of the CDR3: TGCGCCAGCAGAGGACCCCGTAGCACAGATACGCAGTATTTT.

This clone has more than one count but fewer than ten. This rearrangement joins TRBV5-4 to TRBJ2-5; no definite D call. CDR3 length equals 14 residues. The germline V and J ends were trimmed by 1 base and 1 base, with 8 bases remaining between them. Germline assignment: CDR1 SGHNT and CDR2 YYREEE (reference sequence). The CDR3 sequence: CASSLNPSQETQYF. Written as DNA, the CDR3 is TGTGCCAGCAGCTTGAATCCCAGCCAAGAGACCCAGTACTTC. The full variable domain, rest sourced from reference TRBV5-4 and TRBJ2-5, is ETGVTQSPTHLIKTRGQQVTLRCSSQSGHNTVSWYQQALGQGPQFIFQYYREEENGRGNFPPRFSGLQFPNYSSELNVNALELDDSALYLCASSLNPSQETQYFGPGTRLLVL.